This entry is about one T cell receptor (beta chain). The authors' processing: It was from reference gene primer amplification that nucleated cell counts were estimated. TCRdb's table, derived via immunoSEQ multiplex PCR, lists solely in-frame clones and lacks some. Clone size and V and J calls were adopted from that table, with D and trimming inferred from the DNA. The repertoire consists of about 240,000 clones, with about 89% occurring once and the leading ten covering over 7.5%. Participants were aged about 18 to 89 years, lived in 24 US areas, and enrolled virtually. The study assigned cohorts using participant-reported clinical history. The source of the sample is a study of blood T cell repertoires in COVID-19. Study-level information: Some COVID-19 samples were acute and others convalescent; all came from the United States, Italy and Spain.

Trimming took 1 base from V and 6 from J, leaving 15 bases between them. The CDR3 loop spans 15 amino acids. CDR1 and CDR2 (germline): SGHVS, FNYEAQ. The TCR originated in a man between 40 and 49 years old who had recovered from COVID-19. The sequenced material came from PBMCs or T cells enriched from blood (not recorded which). The chain uses TRBV7-6 and TRBJ2-5; D is possibly TRBD1 (5 bases). This CDR3 is CASSLGGQGLKTQYF. As DNA, the CDR3 is TGTGCCAGCAGCTTAGGCGGCCAGGGCCTGAAGACCCAGTACTTC.